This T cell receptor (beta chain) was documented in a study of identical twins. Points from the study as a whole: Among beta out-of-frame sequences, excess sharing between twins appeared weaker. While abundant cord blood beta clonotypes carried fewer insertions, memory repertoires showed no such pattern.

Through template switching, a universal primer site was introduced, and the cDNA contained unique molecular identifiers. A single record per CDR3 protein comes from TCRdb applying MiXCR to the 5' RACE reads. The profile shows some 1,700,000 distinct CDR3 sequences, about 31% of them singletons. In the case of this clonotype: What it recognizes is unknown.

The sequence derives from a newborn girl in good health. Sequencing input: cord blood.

CDR3 sequence: CSVQRGLPSSYNEQFF. The DNA of the CDR3 is TGCAGCGTGCAACGGGGACTTCCCTCGTCCTACAATGAGCAGTTCTTC. The chain joins TRBV29-1 to TRBJ2-1, with D possibly being TRBD2 (6 bases). Germline values: CDR1 SQVTM, CDR2 ANQGSEA. The CDR3 runs 16 residues. Trimming removed 6 bases from V and 1 base from J, with 19 bases in between.